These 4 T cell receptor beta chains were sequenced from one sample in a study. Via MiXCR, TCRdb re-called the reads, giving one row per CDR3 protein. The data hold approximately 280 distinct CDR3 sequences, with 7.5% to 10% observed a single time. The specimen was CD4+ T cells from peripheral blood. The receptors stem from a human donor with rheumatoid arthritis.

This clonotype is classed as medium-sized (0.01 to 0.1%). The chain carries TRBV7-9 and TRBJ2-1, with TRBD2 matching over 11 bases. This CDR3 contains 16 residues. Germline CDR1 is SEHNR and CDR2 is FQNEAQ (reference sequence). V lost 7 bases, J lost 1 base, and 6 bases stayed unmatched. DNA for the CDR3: TGTGCCAGCACCGACGGACTAGCGGGTTCCTACAATGAGCAGTTCTTC. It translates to CASTDGLAGSYNEQFF.

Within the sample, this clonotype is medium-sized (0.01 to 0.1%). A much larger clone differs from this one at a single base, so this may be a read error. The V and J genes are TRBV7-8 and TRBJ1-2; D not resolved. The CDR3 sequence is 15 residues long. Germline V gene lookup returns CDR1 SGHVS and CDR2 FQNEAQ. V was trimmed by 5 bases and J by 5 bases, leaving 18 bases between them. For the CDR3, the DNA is TGTGCCAGCAGCCGCTGTGACATCTACTCGTATGGCTACACCTTC. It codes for CASSRCDIYSYGYTF.

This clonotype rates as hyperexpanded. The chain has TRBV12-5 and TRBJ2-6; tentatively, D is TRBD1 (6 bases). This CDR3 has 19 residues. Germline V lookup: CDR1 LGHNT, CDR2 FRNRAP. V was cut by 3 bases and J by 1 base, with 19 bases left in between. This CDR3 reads CASGLLRGTLRSGANVLTF. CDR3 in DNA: TGTGCTAGTGGTTTACTTAGGGGGACGCTCCGGTCTGGGGCCAACGTCCTGACTTTC.

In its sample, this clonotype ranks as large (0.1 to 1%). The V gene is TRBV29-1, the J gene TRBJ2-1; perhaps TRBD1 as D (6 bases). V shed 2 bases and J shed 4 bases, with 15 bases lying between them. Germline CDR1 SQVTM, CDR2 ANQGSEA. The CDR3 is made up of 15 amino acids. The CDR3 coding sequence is TGCAGCGTTGAAATTTCAGGGGCTACTTACAATGAGCAGTTCTTC. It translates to CSVEISGATYNEQFF.